A selection of T cell receptor beta chains follows, all from one sample in a study of T cell responses to AZD1222 COVID-19 vaccine. TCRdb keeps only in-frame clones here, not all; method: immunoSEQ multiplex PCR. The table shows about 130,000 clones, with approximately 88% occurring only once. The sequencing here drew on peripheral blood, taken on day 0 of AZD1222 vaccination. Source of these receptors: an adult in good health. Both conserved end residues are part of each CDR3. The D gene is left open where the match is weak. Clone sizes are given selectively: once, few, many, or a class where the clone is expanded.

j_gene: TRBJ1-1; abundance: -; d_gene: -; v_gene: TRBV11-3; CDR3nt: TGTGCCAGCAGCCCCGGGACGAACACTGAAGCTTTCTTT; CDR3aa: CASSPGTNTEAFF
j_gene: TRBJ2-5; abundance: -; d_gene: -; v_gene: TRBV7-3; CDR3nt: TGTGCCAGCAGCTTGAGGAGGGAAGAGACCCAGTACTTC; CDR3aa: CASSLRREETQYF
j_gene: TRBJ2-1; abundance: -; d_gene: TRBD1; v_gene: TRBV5-1; CDR3nt: TGCGCCAGCAGCTTGGTCCGACAGGGGATCAGCAATGAGCAGTTCTTC; CDR3aa: CASSLVRQGISNEQFF
j_gene: TRBJ1-1; abundance: -; d_gene: TRBD1; v_gene: TRBV2; CDR3nt: TGTGCCAGCAAAAGGGGGCCGGCTAACACTGAAGCTTTCTTT; CDR3aa: CASKRGPANTEAFF
j_gene: TRBJ2-1; abundance: once; d_gene: TRBD2; v_gene: TRBV9; CDR3nt: TGTGCCAGCAGCGTGCTAGCGGGGTCCGAGCAGTTCTTC; CDR3aa: CASSVLAGSEQFF
j_gene: TRBJ2-7; abundance: -; d_gene: -; v_gene: TRBV7-8; CDR3nt: TGTGCCAGCAGCTCCAGGGAGGGGGCTGGCGAGCAGTACTTC; CDR3aa: CASSSREGAGEQYF
j_gene: TRBJ2-7; abundance: -; d_gene: TRBD1; v_gene: TRBV7-9; CDR3nt: TGTGCCAGCAGCCCGACAGGGAAAGAATGGAACGAGCAGTACTTC; CDR3aa: CASSPTGKEWNEQYF
j_gene: TRBJ2-7; abundance: -; d_gene: -; v_gene: TRBV5-1; CDR3nt: TGCGCCAGCAGCTTCAATGGGGTCAGGGAAGGCTACGAGCAGTACTTC; CDR3aa: CASSFNGVREGYEQYF
j_gene: TRBJ1-5; abundance: -; d_gene: -; v_gene: TRBV21-1; CDR3nt: TGTGCCAGCAGCACTAGCCTCCGAGGAGGGGGCACTCAGCCCCAGCATTTT; CDR3aa: CASSTSLRGGGTQPQHF
j_gene: TRBJ2-1; abundance: -; d_gene: -; v_gene: TRBV29-1; CDR3nt: TGCAGCGTTGCCCCAGACGAGCAGTTCTTC; CDR3aa: CSVAPDEQFF
j_gene: TRBJ1-1; abundance: -; d_gene: -; v_gene: TRBV5-8; CDR3nt: TGTGCCAGCACCAAACAGCTGAACACTGAAGCTTTCTTT; CDR3aa: CASTKQLNTEAFF
j_gene: TRBJ1-5; abundance: once; d_gene: -; v_gene: TRBV3-1/TRBV3-2; CDR3nt: TGTGCCAGCAGCCAAGAGCAACAGCCCCAGCATTTT; CDR3aa: CASSQEQQPQHF
j_gene: TRBJ1-2; abundance: -; d_gene: TRBD1; v_gene: TRBV5-6; CDR3nt: TGTGCCAGCAGCTGGGACAGGGGTGGCGGTGGCTACACCTTC; CDR3aa: CASSWDRGGGGYTF
j_gene: TRBJ1-4; abundance: -; d_gene: -; v_gene: TRBV3-1/TRBV3-2; CDR3nt: TGTGCCAGCAGCGGAGACTTTAATGAAAAACTGTTTTTT; CDR3aa: CASSGDFNEKLFF
j_gene: TRBJ2-3; abundance: few; d_gene: -; v_gene: TRBV27; CDR3nt: TGTGCCAGCCCAGGGGCAGATACGCAGTATTTT; CDR3aa: CASPGADTQYF
j_gene: TRBJ1-3; abundance: once; d_gene: TRBD1; v_gene: TRBV7-9; CDR3nt: TGTGCCAGCAGCGCTTACAGGGGGACTGGAAACACCATATATTTT; CDR3aa: CASSAYRGTGNTIYF
j_gene: TRBJ1-1; abundance: few; d_gene: -; v_gene: TRBV2; CDR3nt: TGTGCCAGCAGTAGGCAAGAGGACACTGAAGCTTTCTTT; CDR3aa: CASSRQEDTEAFF
j_gene: TRBJ2-1; abundance: -; d_gene: -; v_gene: TRBV4-2; CDR3nt: TGTGCCAGCAGCCAAGATCCCTCAGCACGGTTGGCGCAGTTCTTC; CDR3aa: CASSQDPSARLAQFF
j_gene: TRBJ2-2; abundance: -; d_gene: TRBD2; v_gene: TRBV11-3; CDR3nt: TGTGCCAGCAGCCGGACTAGCAGTAACACCGGGGAGCTGTTTTTT; CDR3aa: CASSRTSSNTGELFF
j_gene: TRBJ1-1; abundance: -; d_gene: -; v_gene: TRBV7-9; CDR3nt: TGTGCCAGCAGCTTCGACAGGCTGAACACTGAAGCTTTCTTT; CDR3aa: CASSFDRLNTEAFF
j_gene: TRBJ1-2; abundance: -; d_gene: -; v_gene: TRBV5-1; CDR3nt: TGCGCCAGCAACCCGGGGGCGGTAGACTATGGCTACACCTTC; CDR3aa: CASNPGAVDYGYTF
j_gene: TRBJ2-3; abundance: -; d_gene: -; v_gene: TRBV5-1; CDR3nt: TGCGCCAGCAGCTTGAGTAAGGGTAGGACAGATACGCAGTATTTT; CDR3aa: CASSLSKGRTDTQYF
j_gene: TRBJ2-6; abundance: -; d_gene: -; v_gene: TRBV6-5; CDR3nt: TGTGCCAGCAACCCTTCTGGGGCCAACGTCCTGACTTTC; CDR3aa: CASNPSGANVLTF
j_gene: TRBJ1-6; abundance: -; d_gene: -; v_gene: TRBV7-9; CDR3nt: TGTGCCAGCAGCTTAAGGCAGGGACATTCACCCCTCCACTTT; CDR3aa: CASSLRQGHSPLHF
j_gene: TRBJ2-1; abundance: -; d_gene: TRBD2; v_gene: TRBV30; CDR3nt: TGTGCCTGGAGCGAAACTAGCGGGTTCTACAATGAGCAGTTCTTC; CDR3aa: CAWSETSGFYNEQFF
j_gene: TRBJ2-5; abundance: -; d_gene: TRBD1; v_gene: TRBV13; CDR3nt: TGTGCCAGCAGCTTCGGGACAGGGGTTCAAACCCAGTACTTC; CDR3aa: CASSFGTGVQTQYF
j_gene: TRBJ1-6; abundance: -; d_gene: -; v_gene: TRBV6-5; CDR3nt: TGTGCCAGCAGTCCCATACGGGGGACTTCACCCCTCCACTTT; CDR3aa: CASSPIRGTSPLHF
j_gene: TRBJ1-5; abundance: -; d_gene: -; v_gene: TRBV5-1; CDR3nt: TGCGCCAGCAGTCCTACAGGGAATGGCAATCAGCCCCAGCATTTT; CDR3aa: CASSPTGNGNQPQHF
j_gene: TRBJ2-2; abundance: few; d_gene: TRBD2; v_gene: TRBV9; CDR3nt: TGTGCCAGCAGCGAGCGGGGGGGCCGCACCGGGGAGCTGTTTTTT; CDR3aa: CASSERGGRTGELFF
j_gene: TRBJ1-1; abundance: -; d_gene: -; v_gene: TRBV5-1; CDR3nt: TGCGCCAGCAGCTTGGCCCAGAACACTGAAGCTTTCTTT; CDR3aa: CASSLAQNTEAFF
j_gene: TRBJ1-1; abundance: -; d_gene: TRBD1; v_gene: TRBV30; CDR3nt: TGTGCCTGGAGTGAGCCGGGACAGGGAGCTTTCTTT; CDR3aa: CAWSEPGQGAFF
j_gene: TRBJ2-2; abundance: -; d_gene: -; v_gene: TRBV19; CDR3nt: TGTGCCAGTAGTTCGGGGACAAATGCGAACACCGGGGAGCTGTTTTTT; CDR3aa: CASSSGTNANTGELFF
j_gene: TRBJ1-5; abundance: -; d_gene: -; v_gene: TRBV13; CDR3nt: TGTGCCAGCAGTGAAAACAATCAGCCCCAGCATTTT; CDR3aa: CASSENNQPQHF
j_gene: TRBJ2-7; abundance: -; d_gene: -; v_gene: TRBV3-1/TRBV3-2; CDR3nt: TGTGCCAGCAGCCAGGGGGGCGAGCAGTACTTC; CDR3aa: CASSQGGEQYF
j_gene: TRBJ1-2; abundance: few; d_gene: -; v_gene: TRBV7-9; CDR3nt: TGTGCCAGCAGCTTTACGGAATCGGGCTATGGCTACACCTTC; CDR3aa: CASSFTESGYGYTF
j_gene: TRBJ2-2; abundance: -; d_gene: TRBD2; v_gene: TRBV7-2; CDR3nt: TGTGCCAGCAGCTTAGGCCGTCAGCGGGGGGGATTCACCGGGGAGCTGTTTTTT; CDR3aa: CASSLGRQRGGFTGELFF
j_gene: TRBJ1-1; abundance: -; d_gene: -; v_gene: TRBV7-2; CDR3nt: TGTGCCAGCAGCTTAGGTCGGGGAAGGGGAGCTTTCTTT; CDR3aa: CASSLGRGRGAFF